The rows below give T cell receptor beta chains drawn from one sample of a study of shared clonotypes between healthy human individuals. The protocol was immunoSEQ multiplex PCR, while the TCRdb copy is restricted to in-frame clones and leaves out a portion. The sample shows about 2 million clones, approximately 94% of them seen only once. Sequences were obtained from naive CD8+ T cells sorted from blood. Source of these receptors: a young man in good health. The CDR3 runs from the conserved cysteine through the conserved F or W. Fields, in order: J gene, V gene, D gene, clone size, CDR3 DNA, CDR3 protein. A D gene is named only where the DNA matches it firmly. Clone size appears in some rows only: once, few, many, or a class for an expanded clone.

J: TRBJ2-1; V: TRBV4-3; D: TRBD2; size: once; DNA: TGCGCCAGCAGCCAAGTTCCAGCGGGAGAACTCGCTGAGCAGTTCTTC; CDR3: CASSQVPAGELAEQFF
J: TRBJ2-2; V: TRBV27; D: .; size: .; DNA: TGTGCCAGCAGTAACACGAACACCGGGGAGCTGTTTTTT; CDR3: CASSNTNTGELFF
J: TRBJ2-7; V: TRBV7-2; D: TRBD2; size: .; DNA: TGTGCCAGCAGCCCAGTAGCGGGAGGGCCATCCGAGCAGTACTTC; CDR3: CASSPVAGGPSEQYF
J: TRBJ2-3; V: TRBV4-3; D: .; size: .; DNA: TGCGCCAGCAGCCAAGGCAGGGATGGAACAGATACGCAGTATTTT; CDR3: CASSQGRDGTDTQYF
J: TRBJ1-5; V: TRBV6-1; D: .; size: .; DNA: TGTGCCAGCAGTGAATCGCTATTTACTAATCAGCCCCAGCATTTT; CDR3: CASSESLFTNQPQHF
J: TRBJ2-3; V: TRBV11-2; D: .; size: once; DNA: TGTGCCTCCCACGGTGGCGGCCCTACGCAGTATTTT; CDR3: CASHGGGPTQYF
J: TRBJ2-5; V: TRBV6-5; D: .; size: .; DNA: TGTGCCAGCAGTTACAACTCGGGACAAGGGGAGACCCAGTACTTC; CDR3: CASSYNSGQGETQYF
J: TRBJ2-5; V: TRBV28; D: .; size: .; DNA: TGTGCCAGCAGTTTAGCGTTGGAGACCCAGTACTTC; CDR3: CASSLALETQYF
J: TRBJ2-3; V: TRBV5-4; D: .; size: .; DNA: TGTGCCAGCTGGGAGGCCTACACAGATACGCAGTATTTT; CDR3: CASWEAYTDTQYF
J: TRBJ2-2; V: TRBV2; D: .; size: .; DNA: TGTGCCAGCAATCCCCTATCCGGGGAGCTGTTTTTT; CDR3: CASNPLSGELFF
J: TRBJ2-2; V: TRBV4-1; D: .; size: .; DNA: TGCGCCAGCAGCCAAGAAAGGGCCCGGGGCACCGGGGAGCTGTTTTTT; CDR3: CASSQERARGTGELFF
J: TRBJ2-7; V: TRBV2; D: .; size: few; DNA: TGTGCCAGCAGTGAAAGCTGGGTAGCGGAAGCCTACGAGCAGTACTTC; CDR3: CASSESWVAEAYEQYF
J: TRBJ2-7; V: TRBV9; D: TRBD2; size: .; DNA: TGTGCCAGCAGCGTAGGTGGACTAGCGGGAGACGAGCAGTACTTC; CDR3: CASSVGGLAGDEQYF
J: TRBJ2-7; V: TRBV6-1; D: .; size: .; DNA: TGTGCCAGCAGCCCCGCACGGGGGAGCTCCTACGAGCAGTACTTC; CDR3: CASSPARGSSYEQYF
J: TRBJ1-2; V: TRBV19; D: .; size: .; DNA: TGTGCCAGTAGTATAGGGTTTGGAGGGCCTGGCTACACCTTC; CDR3: CASSIGFGGPGYTF
J: TRBJ1-4; V: TRBV7-6; D: TRBD1; size: .; DNA: TGTGCCAGCAGGGGGACAGGGCAGGAAAAACTGTTTTTT; CDR3: CASRGTGQEKLFF
J: TRBJ1-5; V: TRBV5-1; D: TRBD1; size: .; DNA: TGCGCCAGGAAAGGGACAGACAATCAGCCCCAGCATTTT; CDR3: CARKGTDNQPQHF
J: TRBJ1-2; V: TRBV14; D: TRBD1; size: .; DNA: TGTGCCAGCAGCCAAGCTACAGGGGGGTACTATGGCTACACCTTC; CDR3: CASSQATGGYYGYTF
J: TRBJ2-2; V: TRBV7-9; D: .; size: .; DNA: TGTGCCACCCAACTTGCTGGAGGGGGTACGATCGGGGAGCTGTTTTTT; CDR3: CATQLAGGGTIGELFF
J: TRBJ2-7; V: TRBV27; D: TRBD2; size: .; DNA: TGTGCCAGCAGTCAAGGACTAGCGGTGTCCTACGAGCAGTACTTC; CDR3: CASSQGLAVSYEQYF
J: TRBJ2-1; V: TRBV28; D: .; size: .; DNA: TGTGCCAGCAGTTTATCCCGGGACGAATCATCAACTAAGCAGTTCTTC; CDR3: CASSLSRDESSTKQFF
J: TRBJ2-1; V: TRBV4-3; D: TRBD2; size: once; DNA: TGCGCCAGCAGCCAAGATCGAGCTAGCGGGAGTGGAGAGCAGTTCTTC; CDR3: CASSQDRASGSGEQFF
J: TRBJ2-2; V: TRBV10-3; D: .; size: once; DNA: TGTGCCATCAGTGAGTCGGTGACAGAGAACACCGGGGAGCTGTTTTTT; CDR3: CAISESVTENTGELFF
J: TRBJ2-7; V: TRBV10-1; D: .; size: once; DNA: TGCGCCAGCAGTGAGTCGAAAGGGGGGAACGAGCAGTACTTC; CDR3: CASSESKGGNEQYF
J: TRBJ2-7; V: TRBV27; D: .; size: .; DNA: TGTGCCAGCAGTTTATCGCCAGGGGCGGGCGAGCAGTACTTC; CDR3: CASSLSPGAGEQYF
J: TRBJ1-1; V: TRBV9; D: .; size: .; DNA: TGTGCCAGCAGCGACAGGGTTGGGATGAACACTGAAGCTTTCTTT; CDR3: CASSDRVGMNTEAFF
J: TRBJ2-6; V: TRBV29-1; D: .; size: .; DNA: TGCAGCGTACTAGGGGGCTCCGCGGGAAGCTCTGGGGCCAACGTCCTGACTTTC; CDR3: CSVLGGSAGSSGANVLTF
J: TRBJ1-2; V: TRBV5-1; D: .; size: .; DNA: TGCGCCAGCAGCTCTCCTAGGGAGGGACCTAACTATGGCTACACCTTC; CDR3: CASSSPREGPNYGYTF
J: TRBJ2-7; V: TRBV9; D: .; size: .; DNA: TGTGCCAGCAGCGAGGAAGTGGGCTACGGCGAGCAGTACTTC; CDR3: CASSEEVGYGEQYF
J: TRBJ1-2; V: TRBV29-1; D: .; size: .; DNA: TGCAGCGTTCATTCCGACGAGGGCTATGGCTACACCTTC; CDR3: CSVHSDEGYGYTF
J: TRBJ1-2; V: TRBV4-1; D: .; size: .; DNA: TGCGCCAGCAGCCAAGTAGGCGTGTACAGGGGCTACACCTTC; CDR3: CASSQVGVYRGYTF
J: TRBJ2-7; V: TRBV2; D: TRBD2; size: .; DNA: TGTGCCAGCAGTGAAGATGAGCGGGAGGGATCTTACGAGCAGTACTTC; CDR3: CASSEDEREGSYEQYF
J: TRBJ2-4; V: TRBV7-9; D: TRBD1; size: .; DNA: TGTGCCAGCAGCCTAAGTACAGGGGGACTAGCCAAAAACATTCAGTACTTC; CDR3: CASSLSTGGLAKNIQYF
J: TRBJ2-1; V: TRBV27; D: .; size: .; DNA: TGTGCCAGCAGTTTATCCGCCGGATATAATGAGCAGTTCTTC; CDR3: CASSLSAGYNEQFF
J: TRBJ2-2; V: TRBV28; D: .; size: once; DNA: TGTGCCAGCAGTTTTTTACAGCCCGGGACCGGGGAGCTGTTTTTT; CDR3: CASSFLQPGTGELFF
J: TRBJ2-7; V: TRBV27; D: TRBD1; size: .; DNA: TGTGCCAGCAGTTTGGTCGGTCGGCAGGGGGTGTACGAGCAGTACTTC; CDR3: CASSLVGRQGVYEQYF